This is a list of T cell receptor beta chains from one sample in a study of PD-1 blockade in mismatch repair-deficient tumors. Sequencing was performed with immunoSEQ multiplex PCR; in TCRdb, only in-frame clones are kept and a portion is missing. The sample comprises over 100,000 clones, around 80% of which are singletons, and 4.7% rests with the top ten. Material: peripheral blood, obtained 60 to 65 weeks after starting pembrolizumab. These receptor sequences come from an adult with mismatch repair-deficient cancer. Each CDR3 is given without its conserved first and last residue. A clone size is listed for some rows: how often the clone was seen (once, few, many), or a class if it is expanded.

>TRBJ2-6|13|-|TRBV18
ASSPQYSGANVLT
>TRBJ2-1|11|-|TRBV5-1
ASSLVSEVEQF
>TRBJ2-2|11|once|TRBV11-2
ASSSDVYGELF
>TRBJ2-7|12|-|TRBV15
ATSLSSVLYEQY
>TRBJ2-5|11|-|TRBV5-6
ASSLKGEETQY
>TRBJ1-1|13|once|TRBV14
ASSQTENMNTEAF
>TRBJ2-5|12|once|TRBV5-1
ASSAGQGRETQY
>TRBJ1-4|12|-|TRBV7-9
ASSATPLEEKLF
>TRBJ2-1|13|few|TRBV6-1
ASSETVGSYNEQF
>TRBJ2-5|9|-|TRBV2
ASSESLAQY
>TRBJ2-5|11|-|TRBV30
AWSGGPQETQY
>TRBJ2-1|12|-|TRBV6-5
ASSLGQGGNEQF
>TRBJ1-1|8|-|TRBV11-2
ASSRSEAF
>TRBJ2-2|11|-|TRBV6-1
ASDTVNTGELF
>TRBJ2-1|13|once|TRBV5-6
ASSLIPGGYNEQF
>TRBJ2-6|13|-|TRBV28
ASRTEGSGANVLT
>TRBJ2-7|14|few|TRBV5-6
ASSSLGTADSGEQY
>TRBJ2-1|12|-|TRBV27
ASSLAGGYNEQF
>TRBJ2-1|14|-|TRBV15
ATSSASGTFYNEQF
>TRBJ2-5|13|-|TRBV19
ASSTGLAGAETQY
>TRBJ2-2|16|-|TRBV4-2
ASSQDNGLQGNTGELF
>TRBJ2-6|14|-|TRBV4-2
ASSQETGTGANVLT
>TRBJ2-1|11|once|TRBV5-1
ASSGGQDNEQF
>TRBJ1-1|10|once|TRBV29-1
SVVTAGTEAF